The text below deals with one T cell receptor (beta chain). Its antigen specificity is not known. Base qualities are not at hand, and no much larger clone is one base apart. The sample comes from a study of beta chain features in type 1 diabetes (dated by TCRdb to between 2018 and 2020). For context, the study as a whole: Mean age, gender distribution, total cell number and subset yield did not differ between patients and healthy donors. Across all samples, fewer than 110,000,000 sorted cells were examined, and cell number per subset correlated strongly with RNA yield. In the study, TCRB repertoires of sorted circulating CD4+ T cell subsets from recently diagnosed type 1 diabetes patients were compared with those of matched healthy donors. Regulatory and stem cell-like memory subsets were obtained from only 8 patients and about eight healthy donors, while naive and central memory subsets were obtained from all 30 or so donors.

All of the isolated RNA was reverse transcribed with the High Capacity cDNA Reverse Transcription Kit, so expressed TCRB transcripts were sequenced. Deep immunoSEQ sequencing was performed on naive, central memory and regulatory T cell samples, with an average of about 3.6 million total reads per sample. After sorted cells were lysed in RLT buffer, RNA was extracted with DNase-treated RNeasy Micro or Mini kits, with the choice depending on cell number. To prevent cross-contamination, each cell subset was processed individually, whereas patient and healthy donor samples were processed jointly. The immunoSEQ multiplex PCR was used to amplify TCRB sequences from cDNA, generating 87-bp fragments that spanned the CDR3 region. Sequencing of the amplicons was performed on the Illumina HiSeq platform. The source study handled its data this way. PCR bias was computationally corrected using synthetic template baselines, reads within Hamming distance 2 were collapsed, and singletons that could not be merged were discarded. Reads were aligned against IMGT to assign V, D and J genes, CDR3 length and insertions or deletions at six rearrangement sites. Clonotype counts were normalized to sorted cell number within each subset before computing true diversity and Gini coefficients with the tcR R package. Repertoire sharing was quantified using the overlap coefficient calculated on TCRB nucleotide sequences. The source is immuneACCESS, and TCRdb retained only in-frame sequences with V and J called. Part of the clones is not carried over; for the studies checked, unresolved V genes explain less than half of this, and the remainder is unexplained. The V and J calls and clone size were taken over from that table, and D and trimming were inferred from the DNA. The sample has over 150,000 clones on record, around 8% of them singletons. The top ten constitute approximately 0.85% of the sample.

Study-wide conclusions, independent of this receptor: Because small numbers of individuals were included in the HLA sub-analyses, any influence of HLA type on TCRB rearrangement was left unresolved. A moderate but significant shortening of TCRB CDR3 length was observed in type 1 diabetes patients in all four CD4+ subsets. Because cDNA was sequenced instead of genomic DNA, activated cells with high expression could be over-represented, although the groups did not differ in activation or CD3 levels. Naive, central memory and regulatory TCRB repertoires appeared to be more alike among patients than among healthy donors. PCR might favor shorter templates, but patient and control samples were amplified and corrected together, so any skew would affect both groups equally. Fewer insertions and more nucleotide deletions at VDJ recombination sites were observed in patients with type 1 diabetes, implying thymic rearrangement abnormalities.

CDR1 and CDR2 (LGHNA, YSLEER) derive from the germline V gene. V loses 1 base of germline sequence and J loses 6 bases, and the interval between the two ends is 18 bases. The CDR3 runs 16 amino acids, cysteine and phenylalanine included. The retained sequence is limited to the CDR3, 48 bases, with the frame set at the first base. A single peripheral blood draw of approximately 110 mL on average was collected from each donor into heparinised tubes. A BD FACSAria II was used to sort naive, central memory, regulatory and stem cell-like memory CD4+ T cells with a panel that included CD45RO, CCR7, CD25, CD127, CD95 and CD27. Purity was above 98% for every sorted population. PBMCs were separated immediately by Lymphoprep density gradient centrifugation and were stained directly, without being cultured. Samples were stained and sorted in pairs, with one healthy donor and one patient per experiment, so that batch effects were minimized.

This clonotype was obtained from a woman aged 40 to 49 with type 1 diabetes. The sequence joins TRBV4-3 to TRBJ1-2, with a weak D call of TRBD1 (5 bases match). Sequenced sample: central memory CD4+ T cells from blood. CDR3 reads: CASSQAGPGGMDGYTF. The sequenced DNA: TGCGCCAGCAGCCAAGCAGGGCCGGGAGGGATGGATGGCTACACCTTC.